The clone carrying this T cell receptor (beta chain) was counted once. Its antigen is still unknown. Profiling relied on immunoSEQ multiplex PCR, and the TCRdb table lists in-frame clones only, not all of them. The data hold more than 65,000 clones, with 80% to 90% observed a single time. This sample was taken from a study of T cell responses to AZD1222 COVID-19 vaccine. General study findings and limits: At baseline, just a handful of AZD1222 recipients tested seropositive.

Germline CDR1 reads SGHTA; CDR2 reads FQGNSA. The CDR3 length is 16 residues. V lost 4 bases, J lost 0 bases, and 4 bases stayed unmatched. This receptor was taken from an adult who received the AZD1222 COVID-19 vaccine. The sample in question was peripheral blood, obtained 28 days after the second AZD1222 dose. J is TRBJ1-5 and V is TRBV7-2; the match to TRBD1 covers 9 bases. The CDR3 DNA follows: TGTGCCAGCAGCTCCGGGACAGGGAATAGCAATCAGCCCCAGCATTTT. It translates to CASSSGTGNSNQPQHF. Full variable domain (remainder filled in from reference TRBV7-2 and TRBJ1-5): GAGVSQSPSNKVTEKGKDVELRCDPISGHTALYWYRQSLGQGLEFLIYFQGNSAPDKSGLPSDRFSAERTGGSVSTLTIQRTQQEDSAVYLCASSSGTGNSNQPQHFGDGTRLSIL.